The sequence of this T cell receptor (beta chain) was determined in a study of T cells in Graves' hyperthyroidism and ophthalmopathy. Study-wide context: Peripheral blood was drawn at first diagnosis, prior to all treatment.

The CDR3 consists of 15 residues. Germline V gene data show CDR1 as SEHNR and CDR2 as FQNEAQ (reference sequence). The V end lost 10 bases, the J end lost 3 bases, and 19 bases lay between the germline ends. Using around 10 ml of fresh peripheral blood, PBMCs were prepared. Authors of the study amplified TCR beta CDR3 regions from RNA transcripts. TCR CDR3 regions were first amplified by RT-PCR with HTBI primers. Using its own MiXCR run on the multiplex PCR reads, TCRdb lists one record per CDR3 protein. The repertoire holds about 530,000 distinct CDR3 sequences, with under 20% as singletons. The clonotype was recovered from a woman between 18 and 30 years old with Graves' ophthalmopathy. What was sequenced was blood. This chain uses TRBV7-9 with TRBJ2-1; tentatively, D is TRBD2 (5 bases). CDR3 DNA sequence: TGTGCCACATATGGGAGCGGTCTTTTCTACAATGAGCAGTTCTTC. This translates into CATYGSGLFYNEQFF.